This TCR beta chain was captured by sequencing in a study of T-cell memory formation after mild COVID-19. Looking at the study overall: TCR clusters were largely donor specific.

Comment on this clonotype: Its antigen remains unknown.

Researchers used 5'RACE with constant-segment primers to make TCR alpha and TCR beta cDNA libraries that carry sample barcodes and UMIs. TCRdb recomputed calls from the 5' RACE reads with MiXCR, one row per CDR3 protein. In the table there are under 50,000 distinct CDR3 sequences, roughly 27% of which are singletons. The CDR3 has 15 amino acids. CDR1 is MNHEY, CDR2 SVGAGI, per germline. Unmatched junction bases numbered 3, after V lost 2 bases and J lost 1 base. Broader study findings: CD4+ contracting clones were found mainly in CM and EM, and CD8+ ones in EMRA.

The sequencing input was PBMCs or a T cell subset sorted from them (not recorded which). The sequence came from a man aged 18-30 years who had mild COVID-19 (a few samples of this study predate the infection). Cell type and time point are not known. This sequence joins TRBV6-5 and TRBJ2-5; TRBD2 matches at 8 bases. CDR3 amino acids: CASSYGGGTQETQYF. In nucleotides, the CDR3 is TGTGCCAGCAGTTACGGCGGGGGGACCCAAGAGACCCAGTACTTC.